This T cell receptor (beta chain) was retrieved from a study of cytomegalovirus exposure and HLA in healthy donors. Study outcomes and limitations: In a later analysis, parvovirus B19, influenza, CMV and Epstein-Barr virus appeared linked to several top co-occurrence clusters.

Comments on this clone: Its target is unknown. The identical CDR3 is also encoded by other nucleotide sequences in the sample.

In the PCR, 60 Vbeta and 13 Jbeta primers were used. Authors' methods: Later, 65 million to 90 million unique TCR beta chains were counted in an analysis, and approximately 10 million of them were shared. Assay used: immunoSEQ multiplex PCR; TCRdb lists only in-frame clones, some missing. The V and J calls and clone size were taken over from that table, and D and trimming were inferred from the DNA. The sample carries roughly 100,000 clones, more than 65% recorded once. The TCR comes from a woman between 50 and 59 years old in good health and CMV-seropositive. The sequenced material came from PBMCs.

This chain's CDR3 is CASSSDRQNQPQHF. The CDR3 DNA sequence: TGTGCCAGCAGCTCCGACAGGCAAAATCAGCCCCAGCATTTT. This rearrangement joins TRBV7-9 to TRBJ1-5, with D maybe TRBD1 (6 bases). This CDR3 spans 14 amino acids. From germline, CDR1 is SEHNR and CDR2 FQNEAQ (reference sequence). V lost 4 bases and J lost 4, with 11 bases in between.